This T cell receptor beta chain was recorded in a study of beta chain features in type 1 diabetes. Study-wide results and caveats: The question left open here concerned HLA type influencing TCRB rearrangement. Shortening of TCRB CDR3s, moderate but significant, appeared in all four CD4+ subsets of Type 1 diabetes patients. The VDJ junctions of type 1 diabetes patients carried fewer insertions and more deletions.

V dropped 0 bases and J dropped 0 bases, with 21 bases sitting between them. CDR3 length: 20 amino acids. Germline V gene lookup returns CDR1 MGHRA and CDR2 YSYEKL. Post-sort purity exceeded 95% for all sorted populations. Concerning this clone itself: The antigen is undetermined.

Every isolated RNA sample was fully reverse transcribed, so sequencing captured expressed TCRB transcripts. The table came from immunoSEQ multiplex PCR; TCRdb's copy has only in-frame clones and leaves some out. The data show hundreds of thousands of clones, about 15% seen once. This rearrangement joins TRBV4-1 to TRBJ2-1; weak D call: TRBD2 (6 bases). Sequenced: naive CD4+ T cells from blood. The clonotype comes from a man aged 30 to 39 in good health. DNA for the CDR3: TGCGCCAGCAGCCAAGATATTAGGCGGAGGGGACCTGACTCCTACAATGAGCAGTTCTTC. Its translation is CASSQDIRRRGPDSYNEQFF.